Shown below are 22 T cell receptor beta chains from a single sample sequenced in a study of molecular identifiers for immune sequencing clone quantification. Using its own MiXCR run on the PCR reads, TCRdb lists one record per CDR3 protein. The profile shows over 600,000 distinct CDR3 sequences, 20% of them singletons. The sequencing input was naive CD8+ T cells from blood, with Jurkat cell RNA spiked in. This sample's subset: FACS-sorted CD8+CD4-CCR7+CD45RA+ naive T cells. The receptors here all came from a human donor in good health. Some libraries in this study had Jurkat cell RNA spiked in.

Concerning this clonotype itself: This may be a read error, as it is one base from a much larger clone. The V gene is TRBV20-1, the J gene TRBJ2-3; tentative D call: TRBD1 (5 bases). The J call could be wrong; TRBJ1-5 is a better fit for the DNA end. Germline values: CDR1 DFQATT, CDR2 SNEGSKA (reference sequence). The CDR3 contains 14 residues. In nucleotides, the CDR3 is TGCAGTGCCTGGAGCGGGAGGGGATTTTATACGCAGCATTTT. Residues: CSAWSGRGFYTQHF.

As for this clonotype: A much larger clone differs from this one at a single base, so this may be a read error. The chain is built from TRBV20-1 and TRBJ2-7, with TRBD2 matching 10 bases. There are 14 residues in the CDR3. Germline values: CDR1 DFQATT, CDR2 SNEGSKA (reference sequence). The chain's CDR3 is CSARETSGDYGQYF. The CDR3 nucleotides read TGCAGTGCTAGAGAAACTAGCGGGGACTACGGGCAGTACTTC.

This clonotype has a count of ten or more. The V gene is TRBV4-3, the J gene TRBJ2-3, with D unclear. Germline CDR1 and CDR2: LGHNA and YSLEER. CDR3 length: 15 residues. Trimming removed 5 bases from V and 3 bases from J, with 15 bases in between. CDR3: CASSYRIEATDTQYF. In nucleotides, the CDR3 is TGCGCCAGCAGCTACCGCATTGAGGCGACAGATACGCAGTATTTT.

Details on this clonotype: One base away lies a much larger clone, so this may be a sequencing read error. Here the CDR3 omits its conserved ending phenylalanine or tryptophan, so a read error is the likely source. This sequence joins TRBV28 and TRBJ1-5; D is unresolved. Deletions cut 4 bases from V and 5 bases from J, with 12 bases between. The germline gives CDR1 MDHEN, CDR2 SYDVKM. The CDR3 has 14 residues. The DNA of the CDR3 is TGTGCCAGCAGTTCCCGCGGGGTGGATCAGCCCCAGCATCTT. This sequence encodes CASSSRGVDQPQHL.

This clonotype was seen only once. Given a much more abundant clone one base away, this may be a read error. The chain couples TRBV6-4 to TRBJ1-1; D is undetermined. The germline V gene has CDR1 MRHNA and CDR2 SNTAGT. The CDR3 loop spans 13 amino acids. V lost 4 bases, J lost 4 bases, and 10 bases lay in between. The CDR3 DNA sequence: TGTGCCAGCAGTGCCAACATGAGCACTGAAGCTTTCTTT. Translated, it gives CASSANMSTEAFF.

As concerns this clonotype: Being one base from a much bigger clone, this may be a read error. Here the CDR3 reads CASSLARGLGHTF. CDR3 sequence (DNA): TGTGCCAGCAGTCTAGCCAGGGGGCTAGGCCACACCTTC. The chain uses TRBV28 and TRBJ1-2; 8 positions match TRBD1. CDR3 size: 13 residues. Germline CDR1 reads MDHEN; CDR2 reads SYDVKM. The V gene end was trimmed by 5 bases and the J gene end by 12 bases; junction bases not matched to a gene: 11.

Only one count was recorded for this clonotype. This may stem from a read error, because a much larger clone lies one nucleotide away. J is TRBJ2-3 and V is TRBV7-9, with TRBD2 identical over 8 bases. The CDR3 has 15 amino acids. With 4 bases clipped from V and 4 bases from J, the junction kept 7 bases outside the gene matches. Germline lookup yields CDR1 SEHNR and CDR2 FQNEAQ (reference sequence). The CDR3 here is CASSSVAGGPDTQYF. The CDR3 bases are TGTGCCAGCAGCTCCGTTGCGGGAGGACCAGATACGCAGTATTTT.

The rearrangement uses TRBV2 and TRBJ1-4; TRBD1 might be the D (6 bases). The V end lost 11 bases, the J end lost 2 bases, and 21 bases lay between the germline ends. Germline V gene sequence: CDR1 SNHLY, CDR2 FYNNEI. This CDR3 region has 16 residues. The CDR3 protein is CASEEGGARTNEKLFF. DNA of the CDR3: TGTGCCTCCGAGGAGGGGGGGGCGCGGACTAATGAAAAACTGTTTTTT.

V gene TRBV11-2 combines with J gene TRBJ2-3; 12 nucleotides line up with TRBD2. Germline loops: CDR1 SGHAT, CDR2 FQNNGV. This CDR3 is 16 amino acids long. The trim removed 6 bases at V and 5 bases at J, leaving 9 bases unmatched. The CDR3 nucleotides read TGTGCCAGCAGTCCGTATCCGACTAGCGGGAGAGATACGCAGTATTTT. This encodes CASSPYPTSGRDTQYF.

This clonotype has a count of ten or more. This chain connects TRBV29-1 to TRBJ2-1; D might be TRBD2 (5 bases). V lost 0 bases, J lost 1 base, and 7 bases lay in between. The CDR3 consists of 14 residues. Germline V gene lookup returns CDR1 SQVTM and CDR2 ANQGSEA. CDR3 loop: CSVEESGSYNEQFF. The CDR3 region has the DNA TGCAGCGTTGAAGAGAGCGGTTCCTACAATGAGCAGTTCTTC.

The chain has TRBV2 and TRBJ2-1, with 10 bases identical to TRBD2. CDR1 and CDR2 (germline): SNHLY, FYNNEI. With 4 bases clipped from V and 0 bases from J, the junction kept 6 bases outside the gene matches. CDR3 length: 17 residues. The CDR3 is CASSAPSGGYSYNEQFF. CDR3 nucleotides: TGTGCCAGCAGTGCTCCTAGCGGGGGCTACTCCTACAATGAGCAGTTCTTC.

The rearrangement uses TRBV5-6 and TRBJ1-2; D unresolved. Germline V CDR1 and CDR2: SGHDT, YYEEEE. With 4 bases removed from V and 4 bases from J, the gap between germline ends came to 17 bases. The CDR3 contains 15 residues. The CDR3 region is CASSPPGALLYGYTF. CDR3 DNA sequence: TGTGCCAGCAGCCCCCCGGGCGCCTTACTCTATGGCTACACCTTC.

This rearrangement joins TRBV2 to TRBJ1-1; a weak D match, TRBD1 (5 bases). Germline-derived CDR1 and CDR2 are SNHLY and FYNNEI. CDR3 length: 13 amino acids. The V and J ends lost 6 bases and 4 bases respectively, with 12 bases between them. Here the CDR3 reads CASSEPGTTEAFF. The CDR3 DNA follows: TGTGCCAGCAGCGAGCCCGGGACCACTGAAGCTTTCTTT.

J is TRBJ2-1 and V is TRBV9; unclear D gene. The V end was cut by 4 bases, the J end by 5 bases, with 10 bases between. The CDR3 has 13 amino acids. In germline, CDR1 is SGDLS, CDR2 YYNGEE. This chain's CDR3 is CASSSRADNEQFF. CDR3 DNA sequence: TGTGCCAGCAGCTCCCGGGCCGACAATGAGCAGTTCTTC.

About this clonotype itself: A much larger clone lies one base from this, so it may be a read error. The chain couples TRBV10-3 to TRBJ1-6; no reliable D call. Looked up from germline, CDR1 is ENHRY and CDR2 is SYGVKD. This CDR3 region has 16 residues. Between the trimmed V and J ends, which lost 0 bases and 8 bases, there was a span of 14 bases. The CDR3 DNA follows: TGTGCCATCAGTGAGTCCAACCGGGGAGATGATTCACCCCTCCACTTT. It encodes CAISESNRGDDSPLHF.

This clonotype was observed at least ten times. The V gene is TRBV20-1, the J gene TRBJ2-7; D call uncertain. CDR3 size: 13 residues. V was shortened by 5 bases and J by 0 bases, with 11 bases between the two germline ends. Germline V gives CDR1 DFQATT, CDR2 SNEGSKA (reference sequence). CDR3 coding DNA: TGCAGTGCTCTTCAGGTAAACTCCTACGAGCAGTACTTC. It yields the protein CSALQVNSYEQYF.

This clonotype was recorded at least ten times. The V call is TRBV4-3, the J call TRBJ2-7; 8 nucleotides match TRBD1. Germline CDR1 and CDR2: LGHNA and YSLEER. The V gene end was trimmed by 1 base and the J gene end by 2 bases; junction bases not matched to a gene: 4. CDR3 length: 15 residues. CDR3 coding DNA: TGCGCCAGCAGCCAAGCCCGGACAGGGACCTACGAGCAGTACTTC. It encodes CASSQARTGTYEQYF.

About this clonotype: Possible read error: a much larger clone is one base away. The chain carries TRBV7-6 and TRBJ1-3; D is undetermined. This CDR3 contains 15 residues. CDR1 is SGHVS and CDR2 is FNYEAQ in the germline V gene. CDR3 sequence (DNA): TGTGCCAGCAGCTCCGACTTCACCTCTGGAAACACCATAAATTTT. It specifies CASSSDFTSGNTINF. Full variable domain (outside the CDR3, taken from reference TRBV7-6 and TRBJ1-3): GAGVSQSPRYKVTKRGQDVALRCDPISGHVSLYWYRQALGQGPEFLTYFNYEAQQDKSGLPNDRFSAERPEGSISTLTIQRTEQRDSAMYRCASSSDFTSGNTINFGEGSWLTVV.

This clonotype occurred many times. The chain uses TRBV19 and TRBJ2-7; no clear D gene. Trimming took off 3 bases at V and 7 bases at J, with 7 bases between the two ends. The CDR3 totals 11 residues. Looked up from germline, CDR1 is LNHDA and CDR2 is SQIVND (reference sequence). The CDR3 reads CASSIGREQYF. Here the CDR3 DNA reads TGTGCCAGTAGTATCGGTAGGGAGCAGTACTTC.

This clonotype was seen ten or more times. The DNA of the CDR3 is TGCGCCAGCAGCCAAGGCCAAAATGCGTACGAGCAGTACTTC. The encoded protein is CASSQGQNAYEQYF. This chain uses TRBV4-1 with TRBJ2-7; D remains ambiguous. V was clipped by 1 base and J by 4 bases, with 11 bases between them. Germline V gene data show CDR1 as MGHRA and CDR2 as YSYEKL. The CDR3 sequence is 14 residues long.

This clonotype appeared a few times. The chain uses TRBV10-2 and TRBJ2-3; D call uncertain. The germline gives CDR1 WSHSY, CDR2 SAAADI. V lost 2 bases and J 0 bases, leaving 6 bases between the germline ends. There are 14 residues in the CDR3. The CDR3 nucleotides are TGCGCCAGCAGTGAGGACAAAAGCACAGATACGCAGTATTTT. Its protein product is CASSEDKSTDTQYF.

A word on this clonotype: Being one base from a much bigger clone, this may be a read error. As DNA, the CDR3 is TGCAGTGCTAGGCGGGGGGTCCAAGAGACCCAGTACTTC. It translates to CSARRGVQETQYF. This chain connects TRBV20-1 to TRBJ2-5, with 8 bases lining up with TRBD2. After removal of 3 bases from V and 1 base from J, the junction contained 1 base not matched to a gene. The CDR3 is 13 residues long. Germline CDR1 is DFQATT and CDR2 is SNEGSKA (reference sequence).